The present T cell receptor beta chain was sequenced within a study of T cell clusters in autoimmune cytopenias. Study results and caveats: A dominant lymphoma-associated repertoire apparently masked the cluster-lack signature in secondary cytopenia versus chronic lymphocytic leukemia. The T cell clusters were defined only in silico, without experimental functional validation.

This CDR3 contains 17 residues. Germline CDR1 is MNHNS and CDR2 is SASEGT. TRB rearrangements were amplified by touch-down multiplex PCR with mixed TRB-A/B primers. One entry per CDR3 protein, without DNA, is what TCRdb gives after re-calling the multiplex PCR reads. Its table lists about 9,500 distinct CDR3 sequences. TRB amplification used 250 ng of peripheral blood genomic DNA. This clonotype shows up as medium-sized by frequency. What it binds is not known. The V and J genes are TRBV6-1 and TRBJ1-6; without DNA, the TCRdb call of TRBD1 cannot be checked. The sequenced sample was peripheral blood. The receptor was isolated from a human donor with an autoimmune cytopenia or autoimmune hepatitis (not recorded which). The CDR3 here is CASRGKSGTGVGSPLHF.